This T cell receptor beta chain is from a study of blood T cell repertoires in COVID-19. Across the study: Acute and convalescent COVID-19 specimens originated in the United States, Italy and Spain. PBMCs, B-cell-depleted T cells, or T cells were the source of the cDNA or gDNA that made up the material.

V was clipped by 7 bases and J by 6 bases; unmatched bases: 5. Germline CDR1 is MNHEY and CDR2 is SMNVEV (reference sequence). CDR3 length: 14 amino acids. The authors' processing: Amplified reference gene primers provided the basis for estimating nucleated cell counts. Libraries were prepared by immunoSEQ multiplex PCR; TCRdb keeps only in-frame clonotypes and omits some of them. V and J calls plus clone size are reproduced from that table; the DNA served to infer D and trimming. The top ten clones hold approximately 1.4% of a sample with about 180,000 clones, roughly 86% of them seen once. Sequences were obtained from peripheral blood. The TCR comes from a woman between 45 and 65 years old with acute or convalescent COVID-19. The chain combines TRBV27 with TRBJ2-7; 14 bases align to TRBD2. The CDR3 region is CASKRLAGGVEQYF. CDR3 coding DNA: TGTGCCAGCAAGAGACTAGCGGGAGGGGTCGAGCAGTACTTC.